This TCR beta chain is drawn from a study of OX40 agonist ivuxolimab in advanced cancers. Sequencing used immunoSEQ multiplex PCR; TCRdb keeps in-frame clones, though not all of them. Here the sample spans 73,000 or so clones, roughly 85% being singletons. Germline CDR1 reads SGHRS; CDR2 reads YFSETQ. Trimming shortened V by 2 bases and J by 5 bases, and 10 bases separated the two germline ends. The CDR3 runs to 13 residues. The receptor was isolated from an adult with an advanced solid tumor such as melanoma, head and neck, liver or kidney cancer. This rearrangement joins TRBV5-1 to TRBJ2-5, with D hard to call. Sequencing was performed on CD4+ or CD8+ T cells sorted from blood, taken in a trial of the OX40 agonist ivuxolimab. CDR3 amino acids: CASSLQRVETQYF. The DNA for the CDR3 is TGCGCCAGCAGCTTACAACGTGTTGAGACCCAGTACTTC.